This T cell receptor (beta chain) appears in the sequencing data of a study of cytomegalovirus exposure and HLA in healthy donors (dated by TCRdb to about 2017). Turning to the overall study: An earlier analysis of 587 of the donors reported 276 Gb of sequence data and about 120 million unique TCR beta sequences obtained from about 170 million T cells. The study used immunosequencing to profile the T cell repertoires of several hundred subjects and linked those repertoires to cytomegalovirus serostatus. To predict cytomegalovirus infection status, the study brought together high-throughput TCR immunosequencing, statistical association of individual TCRs with disease status, and machine learning. Typing coverage varied by locus: about 620-630 donors for A, B, C, DRB1 and DQB1; under 550 for DQA1; over 600 for DPA1; 450 to 480 for DPB1. In the later analysis, no new phenotypic data were used to find candidate immune exposures; instead, reliance was placed on TCR beta sequences and their occurrence across donors. An earlier analysis of a few hundred of the donors applied high-throughput TCR beta sequencing to assess whether each TCR beta V gene segment acted as functional or pseudogenic. Donor age, sex, ethnicity and CMV serostatus were compiled alongside the repertoire data. The aim of the study was to test whether cataloging public T cell receptors could identify signatures of past pathogen exposure. Across some 400 genotyped donors of the cohort, an average of approximately 200,000 unique TCR beta nucleotide sequences per donor were sequenced, and around 20% of those sequences were non-productive. Of the 300 to 450 genotyped donors, approximately 81% were placed in the genetic ancestry cluster associated with self-reported Caucasian donors. All discovery cohort repertoires had been generated using a single sequencing platform. A later analysis re-examined previously published TCR beta repertoires from 500 to 700 donors and added high-resolution HLA genotyping to investigate patterns of TCR occurrence. An early release covering 550 to 650 HLA-typed donors comprised approximately 300 gigabases of sequencing data and tens of millions of unique TCR sequences. In addition to the first cohort of about 650 subjects, a separate validation cohort of 100 to 150 different subjects was used. In a later genetic analysis, genome-wide SNP genotypes for about three fifths of the roughly 670 donors were used, and that subset was treated as a discovery cohort. Because of strong linkage in the cohort, roughly five DR-DQ haplotypes were treated as single units for association and clustering. HLA typing included class I and class II loci at four-digit resolution.

The cohort comprised some 730 healthy bone marrow donors. Cohort members were all nominally healthy when sampled, although unrecorded immune exposures were likely present. The donor tested CMV seropositive, placing the donor among the approximately 310 seropositive members of the cohort. A peripheral blood sample was provided by each donor, and peripheral blood mononuclear cells were used for TCR beta sequencing. Genomic DNA extraction from the blood cell samples was performed with the Qiagen DNeasy Blood Extraction Kit. As concerns this clone: What this receptor recognizes is not known. Base qualities were left out, and no much larger clone turns up one base away.

Overall study results and their limits: An association between a missense DCLRE1C variant and V-gene and J-gene trimming of TCR beta chains was found in a later genetic analysis and replicated in an independent cohort. Correlated functional status among segregating V segments might be attributable to linkage disequilibrium, but an unknown experimental factor could not be ruled out. In this cohort, only TCR beta chains were sequenced, and detectable features were limited by the absence of alpha or paired-chain data. Several of the top co-occurrence clusters appeared to be linked to parvovirus B19, influenza, CMV and Epstein-Barr virus, according to a later analysis. A cluster of highly shared sequence variants was judged likely to represent a technical artifact of the sequencing pipeline. According to a later genetic analysis, donors in an Asian-associated ancestry cluster had fewer N-insertions in productive TCRs than the approximately 650-donor mean. A further reported finding was that TCR beta sequences accurately predicted the HLA-A and HLA-B alleles for most subjects in the first cohort. The authors suggested that the approach could potentially be generalized to other disease states and immunological phenotypes. While some public TCRs were present in many individuals, most TCR sequences turned up only very rarely across donors. When HLA alleles, especially DR and DQ, strongly co-occurred, TCR associations were difficult to assign to individual alleles. The presence/absence analyses assumed that sequencing depth was roughly uniform across donors, and that assumption may not be true. In a later analysis, the rate of TCR association differed among HLA loci, with DRB1 alleles having the most associated TCRs and HLA-C alleles having the fewest. Broadly in line with IMGT annotations, most TCR beta V segments showed up in productive rearrangements about 90% or about 30% of the time in an earlier analysis of roughly 590 of the donors. Because some donors lacked HLA typing at each locus, the association tests relied only on the typed subset. Specific HLA alleles were associated with over 15,000 TCR beta sequences at a false discovery rate of 0.05 in a later analysis. In a later analysis, HLA-associated TCR beta chains showed more clonal expansion and lower generation probabilities than non-associated chains that were equally common. CMV serostatus was the only immune exposure information available for the cohort. A total of 164 TCR beta chains were listed by the study as associated with cytomegalovirus. The earlier analysis of about 600 of the donors excluded approximately 17 rarely observed V segments, including chromosome 9 orphons, because counts were too low. In both the original and validation cohorts, the classifier was reported to diagnose cytomegalovirus status with high specificity and sensitivity. Most CMV-associated TCR beta chains appeared to be HLA-restricted in a later analysis, and the HLA associations seemed to be driven largely by CMV exposure. In vitro tests confirmed that a few of the cytomegalovirus-associated TCR beta chains recognize cytomegalovirus antigens.

Library preparation used the immunoSEQ multiplex PCR assay. For the multiplex PCR, a mixture combining 60 forward primers for TCR Vbeta segments and 13 reverse primers for TCR Jbeta segments was used. A multiplex PCR assay on genomic DNA amplified the CDR3 region of rearranged TCR beta genes. On the Illumina HiSeq System, the amplified TCR beta libraries were sequenced as 87-base-pair reads. In the paper's pipeline: In a later analysis, tens of millions of unique TCR beta chains were counted across the 500 to 850 repertoires, and roughly 11 million of these chains were shared by at least two donors. Raw reads were error-corrected and collapsed into unique sequences with a nearest-neighbor algorithm that merged closely related sequences to remove PCR and sequencing errors. Alignment of CDR3 sequences to IMGT reference sequences was used to assign V, D and J gene segments. For a sequence to be retained, at least a six-nucleotide match to both a V gene segment and a J gene segment was required. A rearrangement was called productive if the CDR3 had no stop codons and remained in frame with V and J, and every other rearrangement was called non-productive. CDR3 was defined by IMGT convention, running from the second conserved V-encoded cysteine to the conserved J-encoded phenylalanine. The earlier analysis of about 530 of the donors excluded any sequence lacking an unambiguous match to a single V gene segment. An earlier analysis of 587 of the donors classified V segments as functional when productive rearrangements were above 56.7% and as segregating when the standard deviation between donors was above 5%. A statistical classification framework was built to diagnose cytomegalovirus status from the catalog of TCR beta chain sequences. In a later analysis, TCR nucleotide sequences were compared against IMGT/GENE-DB human TR gene sequences so that V and J genes could be assigned. Using the TCRdist pipeline, a later analysis assigned CDR3 sequences along with most-parsimonious VDJ recombination scenarios. In a later analysis, each TCR beta chain was defined by its CDR3 amino acid sequence together with its V-gene family, and reads without a unique V-gene family were excluded. As a way to deal with suspected cross-contamination and a sequencing artifact, a later analysis dropped more than 500 nucleotide sequences that were highly shared and had low generation probability. A later analysis calculated a clonal expansion index for each public chain from normalized within-repertoire ranks of inferred template counts. Generation probabilities in a later analysis came from a VDJ recombination model fitted to out-of-frame rearrangements, and those results were checked against IGoR. In a later analysis, TCR-TCR, TCR-HLA and TCR-CMV co-occurrence was scored with hypergeometric tests, and a repertoire-size bias correction was applied to TCR pairs. False discovery rates were estimated in a later analysis by permuting HLA or CMV assignments 20 times. In a later analysis, co-occurring TCRs were grouped using DBSCAN, with TCRdist sequence similarity added in when clustering inside HLA-allele-positive subsets. Repertoires with fewer than 30,000 or more than 120,000 public chains were left out of co-occurrence clustering, as were about 5 repertoires with anomalous nucleotide sharing. Not all clones reach the TCRdb copy of this immuneACCESS table, which keeps in-frame sequences only. Checked studies attribute under half of the gap to unresolved V genes and leave the rest unexplained. The V and J calls and the clone size are those of that table, but D and trimming were determined from the DNA. For this sample there are under 150,000 clones; 75% to 80% appear just once. About 6.8% of the sample is taken by the ten largest.

Sequenced input: PBMCs. This receptor was taken from a woman in her thirties or forties in good health and CMV-seropositive.

The CDR3 reads CASSTEQGFQETQYF. The nucleotides read TGCGCCAGCAGCACAGAACAGGGGTTCCAAGAGACCCAGTACTTC. The receptor chain draws on TRBV5-1 and TRBJ2-5, with TRBD1 matching 7 junction bases. The germline V gene specifies SGHRS as CDR1 and YFSETQ as CDR2. Taken from cysteine to phenylalanine, the CDR3 has 15 residues. The DNA shown is the 45-base CDR3, in frame from base 1. The germline V end is reduced by 4 bases and the J end by 1 base; junction bases left unmatched: 7.